Included here is one TCR beta chain sequence, with context. The data derive from a study of blood T cell repertoires in COVID-19. As for the study in general: From the United States, Italy and Spain came samples of acute and convalescent COVID-19. The cDNA or gDNA used as material had been derived from T cells, B-cell-depleted T cells, or PBMCs.

Original handling: Reference gene primer amplification yielded estimated nucleated cell counts. Assay: immunoSEQ multiplex PCR; the TCRdb copy retains only in-frame clones and omits some. The V and J calls and clone size are taken from that table; D and trimming were inferred from the DNA. The sample has 100,000 to 150,000 clones, 85% to 90% seen once. This CDR3 is built from 18 residues. Germline V gives CDR1 SGHKS, CDR2 YYEKEE (reference sequence). V was pared by 3 bases and J by 6 bases, with 15 bases of the junction left unmatched. The sample comprised peripheral blood. The chain couples TRBV5-5 to TRBJ2-1, with TRBD1 matching 10 bases. The origin of this receptor is a woman of 80 years or more with acute or convalescent COVID-19. The CDR3 loop reads CASSSWTGGSRTLNEQFF. The CDR3 DNA sequence: TGTGCCAGCAGCTCATGGACAGGGGGTTCCAGGACACTCAATGAGCAGTTCTTC.